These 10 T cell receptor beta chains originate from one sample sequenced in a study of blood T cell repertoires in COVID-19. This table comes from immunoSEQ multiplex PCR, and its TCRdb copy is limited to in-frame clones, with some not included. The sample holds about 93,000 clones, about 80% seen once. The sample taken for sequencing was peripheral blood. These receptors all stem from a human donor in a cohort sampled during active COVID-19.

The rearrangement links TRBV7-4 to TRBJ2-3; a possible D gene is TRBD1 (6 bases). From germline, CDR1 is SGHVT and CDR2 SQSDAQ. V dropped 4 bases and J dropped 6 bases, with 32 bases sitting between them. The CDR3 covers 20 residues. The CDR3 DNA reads TGTGCCAGCAGCTCCGTTAGCCGTCACTGGTTAACAGGGTGCCCGGATACGCAGTATTTT. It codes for CASSSVSRHWLTGCPDTQYF.

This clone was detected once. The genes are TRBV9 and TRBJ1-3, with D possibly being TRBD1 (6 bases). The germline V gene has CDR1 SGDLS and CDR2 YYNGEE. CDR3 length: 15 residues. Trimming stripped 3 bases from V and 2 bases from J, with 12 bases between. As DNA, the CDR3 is TGTGCCAGCAGCGAGGGGGTAGGCACTGGAAACACCATATATTTT. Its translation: CASSEGVGTGNTIYF.

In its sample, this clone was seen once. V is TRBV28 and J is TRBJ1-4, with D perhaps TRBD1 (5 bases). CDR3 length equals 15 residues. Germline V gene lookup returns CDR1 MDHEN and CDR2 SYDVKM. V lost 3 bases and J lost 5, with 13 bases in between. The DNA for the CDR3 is TGTGCCAGCAGTTTTCGCGGGACGGTAAATGAAAAACTGTTTTTT. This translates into CASSFRGTVNEKLFF.

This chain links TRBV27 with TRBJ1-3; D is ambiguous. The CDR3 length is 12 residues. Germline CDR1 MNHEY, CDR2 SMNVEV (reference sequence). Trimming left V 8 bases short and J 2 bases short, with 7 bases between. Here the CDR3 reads CASGGTGNTIYF. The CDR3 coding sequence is TGTGCCAGCGGAGGCACTGGAAACACCATATATTTT.

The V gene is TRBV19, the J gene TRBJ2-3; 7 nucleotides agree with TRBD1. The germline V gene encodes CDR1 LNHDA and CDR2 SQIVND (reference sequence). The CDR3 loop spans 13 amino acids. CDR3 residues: CGFRTGFTDTQYF. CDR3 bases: TGTGGGTTTCGGACAGGCTTCACAGATACGCAGTATTTT.

CDR3 DNA sequence: TGTGCCAGCAAAACTAGCGTTGGCGGGGAGCTGTTTTTT. Amino acids: CASKTSVGGELFF. The chain recombines TRBV2 with TRBJ2-2; 7 positions agree with TRBD2. The V gene end was trimmed by 7 bases and the J gene end by 7 bases; junction bases not matched to a gene: 6. Germline V gene data show CDR1 as SNHLY and CDR2 as FYNNEI. CDR3 length equals 13 residues.

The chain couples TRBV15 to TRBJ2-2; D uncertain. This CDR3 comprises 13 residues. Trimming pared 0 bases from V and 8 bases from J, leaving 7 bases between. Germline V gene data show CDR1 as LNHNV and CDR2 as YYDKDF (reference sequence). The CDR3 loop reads CATSRDEVGELFF. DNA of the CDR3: TGTGCCACCAGCAGAGACGAGGTTGGGGAGCTGTTTTTT.

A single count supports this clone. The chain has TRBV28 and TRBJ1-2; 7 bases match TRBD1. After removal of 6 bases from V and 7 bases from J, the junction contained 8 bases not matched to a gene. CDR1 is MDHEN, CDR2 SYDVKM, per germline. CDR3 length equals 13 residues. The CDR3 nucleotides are TGTGCCAGCAGCCAAACAGGGGCACCTGGCTACACCTTC. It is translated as CASSQTGAPGYTF.

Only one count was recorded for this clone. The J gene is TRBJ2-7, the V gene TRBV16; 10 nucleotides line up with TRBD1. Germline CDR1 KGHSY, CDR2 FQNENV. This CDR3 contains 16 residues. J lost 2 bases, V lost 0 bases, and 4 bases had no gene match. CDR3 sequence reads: CASSQSGTGDTYEQYF. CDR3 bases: TGTGCCAGCAGCCAATCCGGGACAGGGGATACCTACGAGCAGTACTTC.

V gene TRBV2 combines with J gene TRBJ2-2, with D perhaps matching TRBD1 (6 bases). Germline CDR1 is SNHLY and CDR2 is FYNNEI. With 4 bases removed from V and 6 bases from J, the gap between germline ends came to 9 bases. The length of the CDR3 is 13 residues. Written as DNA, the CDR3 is TGTGCCAGCAGTGTTAAGGGGGCCGGGGAGCTGTTTTTT. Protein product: CASSVKGAGELFF.